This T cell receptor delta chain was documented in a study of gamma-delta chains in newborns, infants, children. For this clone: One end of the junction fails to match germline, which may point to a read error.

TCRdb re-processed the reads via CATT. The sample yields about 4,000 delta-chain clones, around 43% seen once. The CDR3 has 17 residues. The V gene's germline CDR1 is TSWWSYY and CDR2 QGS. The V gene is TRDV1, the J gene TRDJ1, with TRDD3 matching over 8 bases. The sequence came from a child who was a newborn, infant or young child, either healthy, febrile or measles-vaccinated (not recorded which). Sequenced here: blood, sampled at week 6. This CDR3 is CALGDGGLVWGTGKLIF. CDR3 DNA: TGTGCTCTTGGGGATGGGGGTCTCGTCTGGGGGACCGGTAAACTCATCTTT.